Only a few counts were recorded for the clone carrying this T cell receptor beta chain. In TCRdb, the RT-PCR reads were re-called with MiXCR into one record per CDR3 protein. Of approximately 720,000 distinct CDR3 sequences in the sample, 13% to 15% were seen once. Trimming removed 6 bases at V and 3 bases at J, with 29 bases between. The CDR3 runs 20 residues. The receptor was isolated from a female donor in good health, serving as a healthy control. The chain links TRBV12-3 or TRBV12-4 to TRBJ2-2, with TRBD1 as a possible D gene (5 bases). The specimen sequenced was memory CD4+ T cells from blood. The CDR3 DNA reads as TGTGCCAGCAGAGAAGACAGTGGGCTTAGAATACGCCGGGACACCGGGGAGCTGTTTTTT. This sequence encodes CASREDSGLRIRRDTGELFF.